The 29 T cell receptor beta chains below come from one sample, sequenced in a study of response to subunit inactivated influenza vaccine (dated by TCRdb to 2017 to 2018). Library construction relied on RT-PCR. For sequencing, an Illumina HiSeq 2500 was employed. TCRdb reran the public reads through fastp at Q25 and MiXCR, keeping productive beta chains. Merged by CDR3 protein, the rows form single entries marked with the most common genes and DNA. A total of some 640,000 distinct CDR3 sequences appear in this sample, more than 11% of them only once. The ten largest clones capture 5.5% to 8% of the sample. The sequenced sample was PBMCs from blood, obtained roughly 15 days before vaccination. These receptors were collected from a man aged 50 to 60 who received an inactivated influenza vaccine. Donor details come from another sample of the same person, matched by shared clones.

CDR3 bases: TGTGCCAGCAGTGAGGTGGATCCAATCACTGAAGCTTTCTTT. Translating it yields CASSEVDPITEAFF. This chain uses TRBV6-1 with TRBJ1-1; D ambiguous. V was shortened by 3 bases and J by 4 bases, with 12 bases between the two germline ends. The germline CDR1 and CDR2 sequences are MNHNS and SASEGT. This CDR3 region has 14 residues.

DNA of the CDR3: TGTGCCAGCAGTTTATCGTCAGGGGACTCCTACGAGCAGTACTTC. This codes for CASSLSSGDSYEQYF. This chain uses TRBV12-3 or TRBV12-4 with TRBJ2-7, with D perhaps TRBD1 (6 bases). The V and J ends lost 2 bases and 0 bases respectively, with 11 bases between them. The CDR3 has 15 residues.

This clonotype was seen ten or more times. The rearrangement uses TRBV12-3 or TRBV12-4 and TRBJ1-1; TRBD1 matches 7 bases. This CDR3 comprises 13 residues. Trimming at V came to 5 bases and at J to 5 bases, leaving 5 bases not matched to a gene. CDR3 residues: CASSPGGGTEAFF. In DNA form, the CDR3 reads TGTGCCAGCAGTCCAGGGGGAGGTACTGAAGCTTTCTTT.

This sequence joins TRBV30 and TRBJ1-1; 8 bases are shared with TRBD1. CDR1 is GTSNPN, CDR2 SVGIG, per germline (reference sequence). With 1 base clipped from V and 2 bases from J, the junction kept 6 bases outside the gene matches. CDR3 size: 15 residues. The chain's CDR3 is CAWSAGTGGNTEAFF. The CDR3 coding sequence is TGTGCCTGGAGTGCGGGGACAGGCGGTAACACTGAAGCTTTCTTT.

Many counts were recorded for this clonotype. The chain has TRBV5-1 and TRBJ2-3, with 10 bases that match TRBD2. The CDR3 consists of 18 residues. Trimming removed 5 bases from V and 0 bases from J; junction bases left unmatched: 12. Germline CDR1 reads SGHRS; CDR2 reads YFSETQ. CDR3 sequence (DNA): TGCGCCAGCAGGTTCCGAATAGCGGGGGGTACCAGCACAGATACGCAGTATTTT. This sequence encodes CASRFRIAGGTSTDTQYF.

The table lists this clonotype with many counts. This chain uses TRBV27 with TRBJ2-6; D is uncertain. Between the trimmed V and J ends, which lost 2 bases and 0 bases, there was a span of 8 bases. The germline V gene encodes CDR1 MNHEY and CDR2 SMNVEV (reference sequence). CDR3 length equals 16 residues. CDR3 in amino acids: CASSLVGFSGANVLTF. The CDR3 DNA follows: TGTGCCAGCAGTTTAGTTGGCTTCTCTGGGGCCAACGTCCTGACTTTC. The full variable domain, rest sourced from reference TRBV27 and TRBJ2-6, is EAQVTQNPRYLITVTGKKLTVTCSQNMNHEYMSWYRQDPGLGLRQIYYSMNVEVTDKGDVPEGYKVSRKEKRNFPLILESPSPNQTSLYFCASSLVGFSGANVLTFGAGSRLTVL.

This clonotype came up a few times. This chain connects TRBV4-1 to TRBJ2-1, with TRBD2 as a possible D gene (6 bases). CDR1 and CDR2 (germline): MGHRA, YSYEKL. The CDR3 covers 17 residues. The V end lost 3 bases, the J end lost 2 bases, and 17 bases lay between the germline ends. CDR3 loop: CASSHADSGPAYNEQFF. The CDR3 DNA sequence: TGCGCCAGCAGCCATGCCGATAGCGGCCCAGCCTACAATGAGCAGTTCTTC.

This clonotype was seen more than once but under ten times. The CDR3 bases are TGTGCCAGCAGTCCAGGGGGCGCGAAGACCCAGTACTTC. Protein: CASSPGGAKTQYF. The V call is TRBV6-2 or TRBV6-3, the J call TRBJ2-5, with 8 bases lining up with TRBD1. The V gene's germline CDR1 is MNHEY and CDR2 SVGEGT. The CDR3 extends over 13 amino acids. V lost 5 bases to trimming and J lost 6 bases; unmatched junction nucleotides: 5.

The chain is built from TRBV7-9 and TRBJ2-1; TRBD2 agrees at 14 bases. The CDR3 length is 17 residues. Germline CDR1 and CDR2: SEHNR and FQNEAQ (reference sequence). J was trimmed by 8 bases and V by 5 bases; bases with no gene match: 11. The CDR3: CASSPNPGLAGGYEQFF. As DNA, the CDR3 is TGTGCCAGCAGCCCAAACCCCGGACTAGCGGGAGGTTATGAGCAGTTCTTC.

This clonotype was seen only a few times. V and J are TRBV11-3 and TRBJ2-2, with TRBD1 matching 10 bases. The CDR3 runs to 17 residues. CDR1 SGHNT and CDR2 YENEEA come from the germline V gene. Trimming took 4 bases from V and 3 from J; bases not matched to a gene: 8. In DNA form, the CDR3 reads TGTGCCAGCAGCTCACCGAGGGACAGGGGCGACACCGGGGAGCTGTTTTTT. This gives the protein CASSSPRDRGDTGELFF.

This clonotype was seen a few times. The chain recombines TRBV6-2 or TRBV6-3 with TRBJ2-6; TRBD2 matches 7 bases. CDR1 is MNHEY and CDR2 is SVGEGT in the germline V gene. The CDR3 runs to 16 residues. V was clipped by 3 bases and J by 0 bases; unmatched bases: 2. CDR3 region: CASSYERDSGANVLTF. CDR3 in DNA: TGTGCCAGCAGTTATGAGCGGGACTCTGGGGCCAACGTCCTGACTTTC.

The chain uses TRBV12-3 or TRBV12-4 and TRBJ1-2; 9 nucleotides match TRBD1. This CDR3 is built from 12 residues. Trimming took 6 bases from V and 8 from J; bases not matched to a gene: 4. CDR3 DNA sequence: TGTGCCAGCAGCGCGGGACAGGGAGGCTACACCTTC. It specifies CASSAGQGGYTF.

This clonotype was picked up a small number of times. The chain is built from TRBV7-2 and TRBJ1-1, with no clear D. V was cut by 4 bases and J by 4 bases, with 13 bases left in between. Per the germline V gene, CDR1 is SGHTA and CDR2 is FQGNSA. This CDR3 comprises 14 residues. CDR3: CASSWGSAGTEAFF. CDR3 nucleotides: TGTGCCAGCAGCTGGGGTTCTGCAGGCACTGAAGCTTTCTTT.

This clonotype has ten or more counts. The chain is built from TRBV10-3 and TRBJ2-1; 8 bases map to TRBD2. Germline CDR1 and CDR2: ENHRY and SYGVKD. CDR3 length equals 17 residues. The V segment lost 10 bases and the J segment 0 bases; nucleotides outside the gene matches: 14. The CDR3 DNA reads as TGTGCCAGCAGCGAGCGACTAGCGAGTTACTCCTACAATGAGCAGTTCTTC. Protein product: CASSERLASYSYNEQFF.

This clonotype has more than one count but fewer than ten. V and J are TRBV5-1 and TRBJ2-6; 8 nucleotides line up with TRBD1. Germline V gene data show CDR1 as SGHRS and CDR2 as YFSETQ. Germline trimming cut 5 bases from V and 0 bases from J; bases unmatched to any gene: 7. CDR3 size: 17 residues. Here the CDR3 reads CASSLITGGSGANVLTF. The CDR3 DNA reads as TGCGCCAGCAGTCTGATAACAGGGGGCTCTGGGGCCAACGTCCTGACTTTC.

This clonotype came up a few times. The rearrangement joins TRBV6-2 or TRBV6-3 to TRBJ2-2; 9 positions agree with TRBD1. The ends lost 3 bases at V and 7 bases at J; junction bases unmatched: 6. Per germline, CDR1 MNHEY and CDR2 SVGEGT. This CDR3 spans 15 amino acids. The CDR3 here is CASSYPDRGIGELFF. The DNA of the CDR3 is TGTGCCAGCAGTTATCCCGACAGGGGGATCGGGGAGCTGTTTTTT.

The genes are TRBV20-1 and TRBJ2-7; the D gene could be TRBD1 or TRBD2 (5 bases each). The CDR3 is 14 residues long. CDR1 and CDR2 from the germline V gene are DFQATT and SNEGSKA (reference sequence). The V gene lost 3 bases and the J gene lost 2 bases, with 14 bases spanning the gap. DNA for the CDR3: TGCAGTGCTAGCCTCACTGGGACCCCCTACGAGCAGTACTTC. It codes for CSASLTGTPYEQYF.

This clonotype was found many times. V gene TRBV5-5 combines with J gene TRBJ2-1; TRBD1 might be the D (6 bases). Germline CDR1 reads SGHKS; CDR2 reads YYEKEE (reference sequence). The CDR3 spans 16 residues. The ends were cut back, 4 bases at V and 1 base at J, with 15 bases in the middle. The CDR3 spells CASSTGQLISYNEQFF. The DNA of the CDR3 is TGTGCCAGCAGCACCGGACAGCTTATATCCTACAATGAGCAGTTCTTC.

This rearrangement joins TRBV9 to TRBJ1-1; D is unresolved. The length of the CDR3 is 12 residues. Germline CDR1 reads SGDLS; CDR2 reads YYNGEE. V dropped 7 bases and J dropped 3 bases, with 10 bases sitting between them. Written as DNA, the CDR3 is TGTGCCAGCGGTGCGAGAGACACTGAAGCTTTCTTT. This encodes CASGARDTEAFF.

A few counts support this clonotype. V and J are TRBV4-3 and TRBJ1-2, with D hard to call. From germline, CDR1 is LGHNA and CDR2 YSLEER. V lost 2 bases and J lost 4, with 14 bases in between. This CDR3 has 15 amino acids. The CDR3 protein is CASSQTTSSSYGYTF. CDR3 nucleotide sequence: TGCGCCAGCAGCCAAACGACTAGCTCTTCCTATGGCTACACCTTC.

This clonotype was counted only a few times. The chain is built from TRBV28 and TRBJ1-1; 7 nucleotides align to TRBD1. Per germline, CDR1 MDHEN and CDR2 SYDVKM. The CDR3 consists of 15 residues. Germline trimming cut 4 bases from V and 0 bases from J; bases unmatched to any gene: 5. As DNA, the CDR3 is TGTGCCAGCAGTTCTCCGACAGGGTTGAACACTGAAGCTTTCTTT. This sequence encodes CASSSPTGLNTEAFF.

The V gene is TRBV2, the J gene TRBJ2-1, with TRBD1 matching 7 bases. CDR1 SNHLY and CDR2 FYNNEI come from the germline V gene. V gave up 4 bases and J gave up 4 bases; unmatched junction bases: 7. The CDR3 has 15 amino acids. The CDR3 is CASSAGTAKYNEQFF. The CDR3 DNA follows: TGTGCCAGCAGTGCGGGGACAGCAAAATACAATGAGCAGTTCTTC.

This clonotype was seen ten or more times. The chain recombines TRBV12-3 or TRBV12-4 with TRBJ2-3; D tentatively reads TRBD1 or TRBD2 (5 bases each). There are 15 residues in the CDR3. The V and J ends lost 2 bases and 4 bases respectively, with 13 bases between them. The DNA of the CDR3 is TGTGCCAGCAGTTTACGAGGGGTAGGTGCAGATACGCAGTATTTT. It specifies CASSLRGVGADTQYF.

The gene calls are TRBV2 and TRBJ1-5, with D unresolved. Trimming took off 4 bases at V and 1 base at J, with 11 bases between the two ends. CDR3 length: 15 amino acids. Germline CDR1 is SNHLY and CDR2 is FYNNEI. This CDR3 is CASSGEGGSNQPQHF. CDR3 sequence (DNA): TGTGCCAGCAGTGGCGAGGGAGGAAGCAATCAGCCCCAGCATTTT. The whole variable domain, filled in from reference TRBV2 and TRBJ1-5, reads EPEVTQTPSHQVTQMGQEVILRCVPISNHLYFYWYRQILGQKVEFLVSFYNNEISEKSEIFDDQFSVERPDGSNFTLKIRSTKLEDSAMYFCASSGEGGSNQPQHFGDGTRLSIL.

Only a few counts were recorded for this clonotype. This chain joins TRBV5-1 and TRBJ2-7; TRBD1 matches 7 bases. J gave up 8 bases and V 0 bases, and 17 bases lay outside the gene matches. The germline gives CDR1 SGHRS, CDR2 YFSETQ. The length of the CDR3 is 17 residues. CDR3 residues: CASSLATVGQYSGKQYF. CDR3 sequence (DNA): TGCGCCAGCAGCTTGGCCACTGTGGGACAGTATTCCGGAAAGCAGTACTTC.

This clonotype was recorded a few times. This chain connects TRBV4-2 to TRBJ1-2, with a weak D call TRBD1 (6 bases). The CDR3 is 14 residues long. Deletions cut 1 base from V and 4 bases from J, with 10 bases between. From germline, CDR1 is LGHNA and CDR2 YNFKEQ. For the CDR3, the DNA is TGTGCCAGCAGCCAAGGTGGGACAACCTATGGCTACACCTTC. This encodes CASSQGGTTYGYTF.

This chain links TRBV11-2 with TRBJ2-3; D is perhaps TRBD2 (5 bases). The CDR3 covers 15 residues. CDR1 is SGHAT and CDR2 is FQNNGV in the germline V gene. Deletions cut 3 bases from V and 1 base from J, with 11 bases between. CDR3 in DNA: TGTGCCAGCAGCTTTGAGGGATTCGGCACAGATACGCAGTATTTT. It specifies CASSFEGFGTDTQYF.

This clonotype was counted only a few times. V gene TRBV20-1 combines with J gene TRBJ2-7; D gene uncertain. The length of the CDR3 is 13 residues. V was pared by 1 base and J by 2 bases, with 9 bases between. Germline CDR1 reads DFQATT; CDR2 reads SNEGSKA (reference sequence). This chain's CDR3 is CSARGDGPYEQYF. For the CDR3, the DNA is TGCAGTGCTAGAGGTGACGGACCCTACGAGCAGTACTTC.

The V and J genes are TRBV7-3 and TRBJ2-1; a weak D match, TRBD2 (5 bases). Trimming took off 2 bases at V and 7 bases at J, with 15 bases between the two ends. This CDR3 has 15 residues. The germline CDR1 and CDR2 sequences are SGHTA and FQGTGA. The CDR3 is CASSLGSGRINEQFF. The CDR3 DNA reads as TGTGCCAGCAGCTTAGGCAGCGGTCGCATAAATGAGCAGTTCTTC.